This TCR beta chain was identified in a study of molecular identifiers for immune sequencing clone quantification. This clonotype has more than one count but fewer than ten. The CDR3 loop spans 12 amino acids. Trimming took 1 base from V and 10 from J, leaving 13 bases between them. CDR1 and CDR2 from the germline V gene are GTSNPN and SVGIG (reference sequence). Via MiXCR, TCRdb re-called the PCR reads, giving one row per CDR3 protein. The profile shows 400,000 to 600,000 distinct CDR3 sequences, less than 30% of them singletons. The chain employs TRBV30 and TRBJ1-1, with a possible D match to TRBD1 (5 bases). The sequenced sample was naive CD8+ T cells from blood, with Jurkat cell RNA spiked in. The subset: FACS-sorted CD8+CD4-CCR7+CD45RA+ naive T cells. The clonotype comes from a human donor in good health. Some libraries in this study had Jurkat cell RNA spiked in. The CDR3 spells CAWSALRDGAFF. CDR3 bases: TGTGCCTGGAGTGCCCTGAGGGACGGAGCTTTCTTT.